This T cell receptor beta chain is from a study of molecular identifiers for immune sequencing clone quantification. Germline V gene lookup returns CDR1 SGHRS and CDR2 YFSETQ. This CDR3 has 18 residues. V was clipped by 4 bases and J by 4 bases, with 26 bases between them. For bulk TCR libraries, previously described methods and listed TCR primers were used. A single record per CDR3 protein comes from TCRdb applying MiXCR to the PCR reads. The table shows hundreds of thousands of distinct CDR3 sequences, with about 25% occurring only once. As to this clonotype: What it recognizes is unknown.

Libraries used roughly 18,000 to 1,100,000 sorted naive CD8 T cells and 10%, 30% or 50% RNA input. Regarding the study as a whole: In cases of identical TCR molecules sharing a barcode, highly expanded clone sizes could be underestimated. Spiked Jurkat TCR RNA equivalent to one cell was reportedly detectable in 800,000 to 1,000,000 naive cells.

The sequence was collected from a human donor in good health. Some libraries in this study had Jurkat cell RNA spiked in. Material: naive CD8+ T cells from blood, with Jurkat cell RNA spiked in. The subset is: FACS-sorted CD8+CD4-CCR7+CD45RA+ naive T cells. The rearrangement uses TRBV5-1 and TRBJ1-1; D is perhaps TRBD1 (5 bases). The CDR3, as DNA: TGCGCCAGCAGCCCCCCGGGGGTGGGAGTAGGGCTTACCACTGAAGCTTTCTTT. This translates into CASSPPGVGVGLTTEAFF. Complete variable domain (other parts from reference TRBV5-1 and TRBJ1-1): KAGVTQTPRYLIKTRGQQVTLSCSPISGHRSVSWYQQTPGQGLQFLFEYFSETQRNKGNFPGRFSGRQFSNSRSEMNVSTLELGDSALYLCASSPPGVGVGLTTEAFFGQGTRLTVV.